The 13 T cell receptor beta chains presented below share a single source sample, sequenced in a study of CD8 T cells in Susac syndrome. When the RNA was reverse transcribed, random hexamers were used with an input of roughly 0.45 to 1 ug. TCRdb re-called the immunoSEQ multiplex PCR reads through MiXCR, storing one row per CDR3 protein. The sample shows 100,000 to 150,000 distinct CDR3 sequences, around 96% of them seen only once. The sequenced sample consisted of CD4+ T cells from PBMCs. The receptor source for this set is a human donor in good health.

V gene TRBV2 combines with J gene TRBJ2-2; D possibly corresponds to TRBD1 (6 bases). The CDR3 is 15 amino acids. Per germline, CDR1 SNHLY and CDR2 FYNNEI. V lost 5 bases, J lost 1 base, and 11 bases lay in between. Here the CDR3 DNA reads TGTGCCAGCAGTACTCGACAGGTGAACACCGGGGAGCTGTTTTTT. Residues: CASSTRQVNTGELFF.

CDR3 nucleotide sequence: TGCGCCAGCAGCGCCGGGACAACCAACACCGGGGAGCTGTTTTTT. It specifies CASSAGTTNTGELFF. J is TRBJ2-2 and V is TRBV5-1; weak D call: TRBD1 (6 bases). Germline V CDR1 and CDR2: SGHRS, YFSETQ. The CDR3 sequence is 15 residues long. The V end lost 4 bases, the J end lost 2 bases, and 12 bases lay between the germline ends.

The chain links TRBV6-5 to TRBJ2-1; 8 nucleotides agree with TRBD1. CDR1 MNHEY and CDR2 SVGAGI come from the germline V gene. With V trimmed by 0 bases and J by 7 bases, 2 bases remained unmatched. There are 14 residues in the CDR3. The CDR3 region has the DNA TGTGCCAGCAGTTACTCCCGGACAGGGAATGAGCAGTTCTTC. It is translated as CASSYSRTGNEQFF.

This sequence joins TRBV18 and TRBJ2-7; perhaps TRBD2 as D (5 bases). V lost 3 bases and J lost 4, with 22 bases in between. The CDR3 is 17 residues long. CDR1 is KGHSH, CDR2 LQKENI, per germline. CDR3 nucleotides: TGTGCCAGCTCACCCCCTGGAAGGGAAAGAGGGCCATACGAGCAGTACTTC. This encodes CASSPPGRERGPYEQYF.

This clonotype occurred once. This rearrangement joins TRBV3-1 to TRBJ2-5; D unclear. The CDR3 sequence is 14 residues long. The germline V and J ends were trimmed by 0 bases and 7 bases, with 12 bases remaining between them. CDR1 and CDR2 from the germline V gene are LGHDT and YNNKEL (reference sequence). The CDR3 is CASSQDMAMRTQYF. As DNA, the CDR3 is TGTGCCAGCAGCCAAGATATGGCGATGAGGACCCAGTACTTC.

V gene TRBV5-1 combines with J gene TRBJ2-4, with 8 positions matching TRBD2. CDR3 size: 16 residues. Germline assignment: CDR1 SGHRS and CDR2 YFSETQ. V lost 0 bases to trimming and J lost 7 bases; unmatched junction nucleotides: 9. CDR3 bases: TGCGCCAGCAGCTTGGCCACGGGACTAGTGGAGAACATTCAGTACTTC. This encodes CASSLATGLVENIQYF.

The chain recombines TRBV18 with TRBJ2-1; D possibly corresponds to TRBD2 (5 bases). The germline CDR1 and CDR2 sequences are KGHSH and LQKENI. The CDR3 covers 17 residues. V shed 1 base and J shed 0 bases, with 13 bases lying between them. The CDR3 region is CASSPRRTLSSYNEQFF. CDR3 DNA sequence: TGTGCCAGCTCACCACGTAGGACTCTAAGCTCCTACAATGAGCAGTTCTTC.

The chain is built from TRBV6-6 and TRBJ2-5; TRBD2 matches at 12 bases. Trimming took 4 bases from V and 4 from J; bases not matched to a gene: 7. Germline V CDR1 and CDR2: MNHNY, SVGAGI (reference sequence). CDR3 length equals 16 residues. CDR3 coding DNA: TGTGCCAGCAGTTCTTACCAGACTAGCGGGAGAGAGACCCAGTACTTC. This sequence encodes CASSSYQTSGRETQYF.

V is TRBV19 and J is TRBJ1-2, with D tentatively TRBD1 (5 bases). This CDR3 comprises 12 residues. In germline, CDR1 is LNHDA, CDR2 SQIVND (reference sequence). V dropped 3 bases and J dropped 7 bases, with 9 bases sitting between them. Here the CDR3 DNA reads TGTGCCAGTAGTATCGGGACCGGTGGCTACACCTTC. Encoded protein: CASSIGTGGYTF.

The genes are TRBV18 and TRBJ1-1, with unresolved D. This CDR3 is built from 14 residues. The germline V gene has CDR1 KGHSH and CDR2 LQKENI. V was clipped by 8 bases and J by 0 bases, with 13 bases between them. The chain's CDR3 is CASASRGVNTEAFF. CDR3 DNA sequence: TGTGCCAGCGCAAGCCGGGGAGTGAACACTGAAGCTTTCTTT.

This chain uses TRBV28 with TRBJ2-5, with TRBD2 matching over 7 bases. CDR1 and CDR2 (germline): MDHEN, SYDVKM. V was clipped by 7 bases and J by 4 bases; unmatched bases: 12. The CDR3 has 15 residues. CDR3 sequence (DNA): TGTGCCAGCACCAATGGTGGGAGGGCAAGAGAGACCCAGTACTTC. It yields the protein CASTNGGRARETQYF.

J is TRBJ2-7 and V is TRBV19; 9 nucleotides match TRBD1. The trim removed 0 bases at V and 3 bases at J, leaving 9 bases unmatched. Germline V gene data show CDR1 as LNHDA and CDR2 as SQIVND (reference sequence). The CDR3 extends over 17 amino acids. The CDR3 nucleotides read TGTGCCAGTAGTATAGAGTTGGGACAGGGATCTTACTACGAGCAGTACTTC. Its protein product is CASSIELGQGSYYEQYF.

The chain joins TRBV7-2 to TRBJ2-7; 10 nucleotides match TRBD2. The CDR3 runs 15 residues. Trimming took 3 bases from V and 2 from J; bases not matched to a gene: 4. Germline CDR1 reads SGHTA; CDR2 reads FQGNSA. The CDR3: CASSFGTSETYEQYF. CDR3 in DNA: TGTGCCAGCAGCTTCGGGACTAGCGAAACCTACGAGCAGTACTTC.